This T cell receptor (beta chain) derives from a study of cytomegalovirus exposure and HLA in healthy donors. Study-wide results and caveats: A classifier reportedly called cytomegalovirus status with high sensitivity and specificity.

The method was immunoSEQ multiplex PCR; TCRdb's version includes in-frame clones alone and lacks a portion of them. The sample has about 130,000 clones, about 95% seen once; the top ten hold 1.5% to 2%. About this clone itself: Antigen specificity is unknown.

CDR3 length: 14 amino acids. V was pared by 4 bases and J by 4 bases, with 12 bases between. CDR1 SGDLS and CDR2 YYNGEE come from the germline V gene. The chain employs TRBV9 and TRBJ1-3; D not certain. The TCR sequence derives from a man aged 18 to 35 in good health and CMV-seropositive. Material: PBMCs. The CDR3, as DNA: TGTGCCAGCAGCCCGCAATTGGCAGGAAACACCATATATTTT. Translation: CASSPQLAGNTIYF.